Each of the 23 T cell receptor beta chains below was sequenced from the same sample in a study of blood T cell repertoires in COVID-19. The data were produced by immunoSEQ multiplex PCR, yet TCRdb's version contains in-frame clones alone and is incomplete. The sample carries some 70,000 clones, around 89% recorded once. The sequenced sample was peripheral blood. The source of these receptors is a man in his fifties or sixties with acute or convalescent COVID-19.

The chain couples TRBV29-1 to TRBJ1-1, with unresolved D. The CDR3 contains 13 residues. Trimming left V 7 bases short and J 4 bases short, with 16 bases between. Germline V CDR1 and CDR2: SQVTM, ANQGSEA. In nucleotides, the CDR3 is TGCAGCGCTACTCACAGTGTCGGCACTGAAGCTTTCTTT. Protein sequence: CSATHSVGTEAFF.

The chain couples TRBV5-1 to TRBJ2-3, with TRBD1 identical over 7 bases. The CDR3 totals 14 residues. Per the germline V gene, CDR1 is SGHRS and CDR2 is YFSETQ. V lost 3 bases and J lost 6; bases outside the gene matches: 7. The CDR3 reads CASSSWTGSDTQYF. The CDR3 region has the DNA TGCGCCAGCAGCTCATGGACAGGTTCGGATACGCAGTATTTT.

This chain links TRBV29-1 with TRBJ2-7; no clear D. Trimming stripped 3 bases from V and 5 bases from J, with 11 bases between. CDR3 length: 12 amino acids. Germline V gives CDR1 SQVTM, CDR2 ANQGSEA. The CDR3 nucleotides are TGCAGCGTTGAGATTGTTAGCAACGAGCAGTACTTC. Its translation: CSVEIVSNEQYF.

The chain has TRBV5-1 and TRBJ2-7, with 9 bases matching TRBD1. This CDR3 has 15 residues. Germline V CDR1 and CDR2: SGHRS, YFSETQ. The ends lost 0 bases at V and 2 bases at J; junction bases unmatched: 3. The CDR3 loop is CASSLANRGPYEQYF. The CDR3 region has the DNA TGCGCCAGCAGCTTGGCGAACAGGGGGCCCTACGAGCAGTACTTC.

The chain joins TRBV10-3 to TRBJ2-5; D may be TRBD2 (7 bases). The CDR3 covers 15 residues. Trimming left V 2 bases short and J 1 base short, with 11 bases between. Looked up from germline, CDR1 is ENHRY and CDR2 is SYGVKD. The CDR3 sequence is CAISEMGGAQETQYF. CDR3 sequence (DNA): TGTGCCATCAGTGAGATGGGGGGGGCCCAAGAGACCCAGTACTTC.

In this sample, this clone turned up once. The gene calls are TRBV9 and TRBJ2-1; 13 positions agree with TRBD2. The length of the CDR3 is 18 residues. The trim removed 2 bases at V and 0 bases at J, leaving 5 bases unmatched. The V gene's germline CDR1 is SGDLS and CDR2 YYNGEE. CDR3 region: CASSVGLAGPSSYNEQFF. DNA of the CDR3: TGTGCCAGCAGCGTGGGACTAGCGGGGCCAAGCTCCTACAATGAGCAGTTCTTC.

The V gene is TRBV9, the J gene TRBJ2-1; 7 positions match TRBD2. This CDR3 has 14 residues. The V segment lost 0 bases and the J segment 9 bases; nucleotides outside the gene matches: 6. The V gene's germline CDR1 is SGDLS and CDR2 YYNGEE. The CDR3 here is CASSVGLASGEQFF. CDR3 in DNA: TGTGCCAGCAGCGTAGGACTAGCTTCTGGTGAGCAGTTCTTC. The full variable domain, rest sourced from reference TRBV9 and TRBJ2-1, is DSGVTQTPKHLITATGQRVTLRCSPRSGDLSVYWYQQSLDQGLQFLIQYYNGEERAKGNILERFSAQQFPDLHSELNLSSLELGDSALYFCASSVGLASGEQFFGPGTRLTVL.

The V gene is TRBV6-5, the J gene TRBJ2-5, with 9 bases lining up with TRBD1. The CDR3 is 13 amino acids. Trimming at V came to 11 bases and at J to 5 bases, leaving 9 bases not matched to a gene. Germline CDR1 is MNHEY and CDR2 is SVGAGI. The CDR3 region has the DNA TGTGCCGTAGATACAGGGGGCAAGGAGACCCAGTACTTC. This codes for CAVDTGGKETQYF.

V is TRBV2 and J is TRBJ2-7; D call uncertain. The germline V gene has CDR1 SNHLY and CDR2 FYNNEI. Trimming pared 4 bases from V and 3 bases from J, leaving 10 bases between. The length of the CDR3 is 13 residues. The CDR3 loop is CASSASLFYEQYF. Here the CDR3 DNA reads TGTGCCAGCAGTGCCAGTCTTTTCTACGAGCAGTACTTC.

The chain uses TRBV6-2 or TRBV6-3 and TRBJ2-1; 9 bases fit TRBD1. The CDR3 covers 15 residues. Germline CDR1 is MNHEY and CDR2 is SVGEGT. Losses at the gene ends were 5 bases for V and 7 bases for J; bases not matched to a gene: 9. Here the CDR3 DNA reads TGTGCCAGCAGTACCCTGACAGGGGGAGCGAATGAGCAGTTCTTC. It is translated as CASSTLTGGANEQFF.

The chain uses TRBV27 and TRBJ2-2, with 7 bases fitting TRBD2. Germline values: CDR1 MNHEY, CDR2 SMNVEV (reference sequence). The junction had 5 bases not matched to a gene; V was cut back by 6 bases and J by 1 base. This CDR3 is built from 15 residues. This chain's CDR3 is CASSPLAENTGELFF. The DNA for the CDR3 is TGTGCCAGCAGCCCTCTAGCGGAGAACACCGGGGAGCTGTTTTTT.

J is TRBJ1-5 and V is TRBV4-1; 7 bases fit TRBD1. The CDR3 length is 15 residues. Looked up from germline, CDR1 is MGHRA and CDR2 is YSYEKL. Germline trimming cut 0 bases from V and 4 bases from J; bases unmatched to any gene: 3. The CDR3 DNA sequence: TGCGCCAGCAGCCAAGAAGGGGGCGCAAATCAGCCCCAGCATTTT. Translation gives CASSQEGGANQPQHF.

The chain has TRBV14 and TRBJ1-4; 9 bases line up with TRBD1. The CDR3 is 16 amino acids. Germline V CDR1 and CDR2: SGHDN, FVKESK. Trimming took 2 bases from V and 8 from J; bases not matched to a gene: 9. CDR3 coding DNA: TGTGCCAGCAGCCAACCGACAGGGGGAGCGCAAGAAAAACTGTTTTTT. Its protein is CASSQPTGGAQEKLFF.

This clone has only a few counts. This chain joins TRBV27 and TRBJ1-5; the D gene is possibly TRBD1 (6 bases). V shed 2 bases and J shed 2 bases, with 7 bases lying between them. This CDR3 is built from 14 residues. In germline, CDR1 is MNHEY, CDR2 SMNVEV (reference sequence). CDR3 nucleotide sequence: TGTGCCAGCAGTTTAGCAGGGGGCAATCAGCCCCAGCATTTT. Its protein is CASSLAGGNQPQHF.

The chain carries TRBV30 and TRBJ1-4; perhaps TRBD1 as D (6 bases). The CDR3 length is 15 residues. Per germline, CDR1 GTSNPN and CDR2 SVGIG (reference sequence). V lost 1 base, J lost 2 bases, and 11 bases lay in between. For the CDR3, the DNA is TGTGCCTGGAGTGGAGCGGACAGCACTAATGAAAAACTGTTTTTT. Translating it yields CAWSGADSTNEKLFF.

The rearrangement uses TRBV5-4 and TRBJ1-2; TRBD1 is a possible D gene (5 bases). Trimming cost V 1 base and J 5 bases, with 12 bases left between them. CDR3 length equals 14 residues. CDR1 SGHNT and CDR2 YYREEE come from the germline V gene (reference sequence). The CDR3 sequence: CASSLLDREYGYTF. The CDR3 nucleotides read TGTGCCAGCAGCTTGTTAGACAGAGAGTATGGCTACACCTTC.

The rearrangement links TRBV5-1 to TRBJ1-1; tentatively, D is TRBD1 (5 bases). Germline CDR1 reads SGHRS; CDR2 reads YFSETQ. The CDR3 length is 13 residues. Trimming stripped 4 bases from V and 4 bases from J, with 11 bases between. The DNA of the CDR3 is TGCGCCAGCAGCCAAGGGGCTAGCACTGAAGCTTTCTTT. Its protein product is CASSQGASTEAFF.

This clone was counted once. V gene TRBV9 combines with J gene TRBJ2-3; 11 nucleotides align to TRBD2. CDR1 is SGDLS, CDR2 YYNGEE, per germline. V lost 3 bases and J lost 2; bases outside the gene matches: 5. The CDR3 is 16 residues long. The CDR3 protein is CASSAIAGGTTDTQYF. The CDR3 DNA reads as TGTGCCAGCAGCGCAATAGCGGGGGGGACCACAGATACGCAGTATTTT.

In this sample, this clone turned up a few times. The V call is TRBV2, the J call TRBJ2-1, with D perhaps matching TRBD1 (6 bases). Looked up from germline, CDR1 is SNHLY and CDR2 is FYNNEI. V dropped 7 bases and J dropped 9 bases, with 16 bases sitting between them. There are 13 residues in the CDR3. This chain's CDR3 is CASTGSRGGEQFF. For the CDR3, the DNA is TGTGCCAGCACGGGCAGCAGGGGTGGTGAGCAGTTCTTC.

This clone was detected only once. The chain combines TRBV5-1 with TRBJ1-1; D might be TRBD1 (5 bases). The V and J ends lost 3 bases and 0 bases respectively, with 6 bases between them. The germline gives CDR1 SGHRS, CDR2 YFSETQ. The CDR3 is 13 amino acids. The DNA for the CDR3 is TGCGCCAGCAGCTCGGGGGTGAACACTGAAGCTTTCTTT. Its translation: CASSSGVNTEAFF.

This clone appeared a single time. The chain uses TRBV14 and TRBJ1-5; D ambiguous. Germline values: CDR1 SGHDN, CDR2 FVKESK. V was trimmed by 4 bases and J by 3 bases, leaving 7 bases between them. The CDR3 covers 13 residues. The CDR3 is CASSRHINQPQHF. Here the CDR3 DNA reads TGTGCCAGCAGCCGACACATCAATCAGCCCCAGCATTTT.

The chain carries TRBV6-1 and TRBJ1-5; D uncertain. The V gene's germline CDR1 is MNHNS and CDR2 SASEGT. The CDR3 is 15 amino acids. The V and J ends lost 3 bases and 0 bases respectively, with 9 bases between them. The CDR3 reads CASSDLSYSNQPQHF. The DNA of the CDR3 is TGTGCCAGCAGTGATCTTTCCTATAGCAATCAGCCCCAGCATTTT.

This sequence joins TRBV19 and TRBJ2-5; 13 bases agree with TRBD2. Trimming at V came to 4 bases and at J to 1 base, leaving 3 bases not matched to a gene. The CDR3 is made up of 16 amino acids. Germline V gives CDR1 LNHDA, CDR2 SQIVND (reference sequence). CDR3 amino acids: CASSRGTSGAQETQYF. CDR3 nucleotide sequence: TGTGCCAGTAGTAGGGGGACTAGCGGGGCCCAAGAGACCCAGTACTTC.